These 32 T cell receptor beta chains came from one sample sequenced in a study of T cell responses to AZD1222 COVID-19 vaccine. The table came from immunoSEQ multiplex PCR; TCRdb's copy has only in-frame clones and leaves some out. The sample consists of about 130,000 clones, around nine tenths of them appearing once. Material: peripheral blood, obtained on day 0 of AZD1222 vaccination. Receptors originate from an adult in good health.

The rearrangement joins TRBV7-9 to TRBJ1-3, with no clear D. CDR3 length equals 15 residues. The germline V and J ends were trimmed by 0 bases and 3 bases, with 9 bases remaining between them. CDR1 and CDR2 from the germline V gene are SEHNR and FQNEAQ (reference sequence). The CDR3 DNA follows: TGTGCCAGCAGCTTAGCGGGAAATAATGGAAACACCATATATTTT. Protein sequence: CASSLAGNNGNTIYF.

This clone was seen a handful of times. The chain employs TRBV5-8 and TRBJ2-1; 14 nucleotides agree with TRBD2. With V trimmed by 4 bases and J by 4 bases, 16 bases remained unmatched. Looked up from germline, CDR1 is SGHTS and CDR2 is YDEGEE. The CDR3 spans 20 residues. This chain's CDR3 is CASSLTWGLAGVSGYNEQFF. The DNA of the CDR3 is TGTGCCAGCAGCCTAACGTGGGGACTAGCGGGAGTCTCGGGTTACAATGAGCAGTTCTTC.

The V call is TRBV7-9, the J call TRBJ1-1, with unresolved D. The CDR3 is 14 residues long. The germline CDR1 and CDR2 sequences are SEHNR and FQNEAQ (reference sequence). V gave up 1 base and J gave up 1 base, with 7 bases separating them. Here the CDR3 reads CASSLGAPNTEAFF. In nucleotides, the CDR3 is TGTGCCAGCAGCTTAGGGGCCCCGAACACTGAAGCTTTCTTT.

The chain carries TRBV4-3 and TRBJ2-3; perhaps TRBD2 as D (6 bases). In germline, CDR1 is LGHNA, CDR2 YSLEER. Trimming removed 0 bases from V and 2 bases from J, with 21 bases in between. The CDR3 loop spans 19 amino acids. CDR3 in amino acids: CASSQDGRPPGLHTDTQYF. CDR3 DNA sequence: TGCGCCAGCAGCCAAGACGGGAGACCCCCCGGGCTACACACAGATACGCAGTATTTT.

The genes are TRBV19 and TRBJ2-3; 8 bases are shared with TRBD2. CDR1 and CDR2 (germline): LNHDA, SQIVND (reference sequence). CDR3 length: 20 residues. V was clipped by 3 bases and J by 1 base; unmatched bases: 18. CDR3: CASSIRTAGAPSWRTDTQYF. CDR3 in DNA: TGTGCCAGTAGTATTAGAACAGCGGGGGCGCCCTCCTGGCGCACAGATACGCAGTATTTT.

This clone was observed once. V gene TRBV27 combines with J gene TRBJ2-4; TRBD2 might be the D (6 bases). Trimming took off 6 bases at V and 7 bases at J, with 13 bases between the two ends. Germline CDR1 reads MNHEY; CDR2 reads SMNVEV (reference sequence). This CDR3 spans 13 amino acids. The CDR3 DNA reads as TGTGCCAGCAGAATGACTGGAGGGAACATTCAGTACTTC. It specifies CASRMTGGNIQYF.

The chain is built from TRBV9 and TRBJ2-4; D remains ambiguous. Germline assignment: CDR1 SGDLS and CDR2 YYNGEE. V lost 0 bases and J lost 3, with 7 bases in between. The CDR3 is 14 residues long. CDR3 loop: CASSVGFGKNIQYF. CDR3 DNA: TGTGCCAGCAGCGTAGGGTTCGGCAAAAACATTCAGTACTTC.

The CDR3 sequence is CASSQGTSGNEQFF. CDR3 sequence (DNA): TGTGCCAGTAGTCAGGGGACTAGCGGGAATGAGCAGTTCTTC. The J gene is TRBJ2-1, the V gene TRBV19, with 12 bases identical to TRBD2. CDR1 and CDR2 from the germline V gene are LNHDA and SQIVND (reference sequence). The CDR3 contains 14 residues. Germline trimming cut 5 bases from V and 7 bases from J; bases unmatched to any gene: 3.

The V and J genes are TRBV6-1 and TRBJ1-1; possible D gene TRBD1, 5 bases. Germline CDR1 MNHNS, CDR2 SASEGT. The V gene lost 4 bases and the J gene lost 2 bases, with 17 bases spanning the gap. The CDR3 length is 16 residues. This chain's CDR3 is CASSGGGWDGNTEAFF. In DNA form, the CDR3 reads TGTGCCAGCAGTGGGGGGGGATGGGACGGCAACACTGAAGCTTTCTTT.

The DNA for the CDR3 is TGTGCCAGCACCGACCGGGACAATCAGCCCCAGCATTTT. It encodes CASTDRDNQPQHF. The V gene is TRBV2, the J gene TRBJ1-5; no clear D gene. The germline V gene has CDR1 SNHLY and CDR2 FYNNEI. V was cut by 7 bases and J by 3 bases, with 10 bases left in between. The CDR3 contains 13 residues.

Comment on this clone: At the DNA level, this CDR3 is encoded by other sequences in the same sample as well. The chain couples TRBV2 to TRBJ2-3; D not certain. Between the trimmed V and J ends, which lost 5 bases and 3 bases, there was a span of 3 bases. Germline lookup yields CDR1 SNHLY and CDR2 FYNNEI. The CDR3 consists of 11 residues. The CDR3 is CASSITDTQYF. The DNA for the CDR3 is TGTGCCAGCAGTATAACAGATACGCAGTATTTT.

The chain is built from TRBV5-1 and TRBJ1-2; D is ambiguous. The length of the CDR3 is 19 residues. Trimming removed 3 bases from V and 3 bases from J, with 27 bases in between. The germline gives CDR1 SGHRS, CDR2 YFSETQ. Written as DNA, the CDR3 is TGCGCCAGCAGCTCGCCCCGGTCGGAGCGAAGCAGCCTTGACTATGGCTACACCTTC. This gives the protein CASSSPRSERSSLDYGYTF.

The CDR3 loop reads CASSSRDFQETQYF. CDR3 DNA: TGTGCCAGCAGCTCCCGGGACTTCCAAGAGACCCAGTACTTC. This sequence joins TRBV11-2 and TRBJ2-5, with TRBD2 as a possible D gene (6 bases). The CDR3 has 14 residues. Germline V CDR1 and CDR2: SGHAT, FQNNGV. V shed 4 bases and J shed 1 base, with 10 bases lying between them.

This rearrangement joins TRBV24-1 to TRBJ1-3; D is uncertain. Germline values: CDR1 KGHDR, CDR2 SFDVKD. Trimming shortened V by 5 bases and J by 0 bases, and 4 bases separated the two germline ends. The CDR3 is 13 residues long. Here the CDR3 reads CATSAPSGNTIYF. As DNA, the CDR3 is TGTGCCACCAGTGCACCCTCTGGAAACACCATATATTTT.

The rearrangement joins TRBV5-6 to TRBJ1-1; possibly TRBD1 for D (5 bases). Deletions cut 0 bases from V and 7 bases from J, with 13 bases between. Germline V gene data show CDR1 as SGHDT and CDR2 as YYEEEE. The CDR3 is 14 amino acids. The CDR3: CASSLGTGLGEAFF. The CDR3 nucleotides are TGTGCCAGCAGCTTGGGAACGGGGCTCGGTGAAGCTTTCTTT.

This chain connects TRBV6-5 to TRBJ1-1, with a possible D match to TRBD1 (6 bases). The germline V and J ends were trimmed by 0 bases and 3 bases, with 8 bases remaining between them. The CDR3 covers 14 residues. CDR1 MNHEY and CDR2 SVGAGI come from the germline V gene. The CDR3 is CASSYSAGDTEAFF. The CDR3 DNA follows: TGTGCCAGCAGTTACTCGGCAGGGGACACTGAAGCTTTCTTT.

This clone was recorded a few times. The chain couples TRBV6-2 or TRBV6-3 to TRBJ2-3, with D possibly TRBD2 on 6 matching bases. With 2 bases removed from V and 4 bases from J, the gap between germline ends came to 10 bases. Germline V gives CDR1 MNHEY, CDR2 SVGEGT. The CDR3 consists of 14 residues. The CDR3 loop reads CASSYGAGPDTQYF. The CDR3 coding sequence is TGTGCCAGCAGTTACGGGGCGGGGCCAGATACGCAGTATTTT.

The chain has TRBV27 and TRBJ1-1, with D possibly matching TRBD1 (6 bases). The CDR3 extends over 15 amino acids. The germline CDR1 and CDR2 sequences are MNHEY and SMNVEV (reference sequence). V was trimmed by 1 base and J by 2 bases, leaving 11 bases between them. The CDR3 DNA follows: TGTGCCAGCAGTTTATATTTTGGGGGCAACACTGAAGCTTTCTTT. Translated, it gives CASSLYFGGNTEAFF.

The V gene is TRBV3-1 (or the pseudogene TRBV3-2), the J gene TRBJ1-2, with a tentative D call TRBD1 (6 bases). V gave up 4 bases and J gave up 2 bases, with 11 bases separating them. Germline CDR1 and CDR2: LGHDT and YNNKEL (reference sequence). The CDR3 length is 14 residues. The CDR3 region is CASSPQTGNYGYTF. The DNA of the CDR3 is TGTGCCAGCAGCCCGCAGACAGGCAACTATGGCTACACCTTC.

CDR3 nucleotides: TGTGCCAGCAGCTTAACTGCAGGGGGCTATGGCTACACCTTC. This gives the protein CASSLTAGGYGYTF. This chain links TRBV7-3 with TRBJ1-2; 7 nucleotides agree with TRBD1. The CDR3 spans 14 residues. After removal of 0 bases from V and 4 bases from J, the junction contained 2 bases not matched to a gene. Per the germline V gene, CDR1 is SGHTA and CDR2 is FQGTGA.

DNA for the CDR3: TGCAGCGTACCCAGGGGTCCTTATGGCTACACCTTC. Translation gives CSVPRGPYGYTF. The chain uses TRBV29-1 and TRBJ1-2; possibly TRBD1 for D (6 bases). Trimming pared 6 bases from V and 5 bases from J, leaving 13 bases between. Germline CDR1 is SQVTM and CDR2 is ANQGSEA. The length of the CDR3 is 12 residues.

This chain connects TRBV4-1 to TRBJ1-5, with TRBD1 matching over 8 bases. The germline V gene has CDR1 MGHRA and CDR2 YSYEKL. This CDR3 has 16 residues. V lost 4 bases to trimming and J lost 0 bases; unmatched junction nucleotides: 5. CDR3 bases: TGCGCCAGCAGCCCAGACAGGGGCCATAGCAATCAGCCCCAGCATTTT. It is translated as CASSPDRGHSNQPQHF.

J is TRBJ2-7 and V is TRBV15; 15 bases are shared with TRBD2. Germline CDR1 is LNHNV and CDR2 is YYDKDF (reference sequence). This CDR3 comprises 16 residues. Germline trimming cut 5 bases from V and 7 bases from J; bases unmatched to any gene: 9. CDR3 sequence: CATSFGLAGGPDEQYF. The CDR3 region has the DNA TGTGCCACCAGCTTCGGACTAGCGGGAGGGCCGGATGAGCAGTACTTC.

The CDR3, as DNA: TGTGCCAGCAGTTCAGGGGGGTCGTCCGAAAAACTGTTTTTT. Its translation is CASSSGGSSEKLFF. This chain links TRBV28 with TRBJ1-4; 7 nucleotides line up with TRBD1. CDR3 length: 14 amino acids. Germline V lookup: CDR1 MDHEN, CDR2 SYDVKM. The trim removed 4 bases at V and 8 bases at J, leaving 7 bases unmatched.

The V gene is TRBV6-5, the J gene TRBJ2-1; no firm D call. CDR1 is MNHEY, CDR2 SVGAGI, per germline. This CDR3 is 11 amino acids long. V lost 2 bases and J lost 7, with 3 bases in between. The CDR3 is CASSYDNEQFF. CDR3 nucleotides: TGTGCCAGCAGTTACGATAATGAGCAGTTCTTC.

The CDR3 loop is CASTRTSGVQNTEAFF. The CDR3 DNA reads as TGTGCCAGCACCCGAACCTCGGGGGTACAGAACACTGAAGCTTTCTTT. The rearrangement links TRBV11-2 to TRBJ1-1, with D tentatively TRBD1 (5 bases). The V gene's germline CDR1 is SGHAT and CDR2 FQNNGV. This CDR3 contains 16 residues. V shed 7 bases and J shed 1 base, with 19 bases lying between them.

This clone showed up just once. CDR3 residues: CASSSGPYEQYF. CDR3 nucleotide sequence: TGTGCCAGCAGCTCAGGACCCTACGAGCAGTACTTC. The rearrangement joins TRBV5-4 to TRBJ2-7; D gene unclear. V was shortened by 3 bases and J by 2 bases, with 6 bases between the two germline ends. CDR1 and CDR2 from the germline V gene are SGHNT and YYREEE (reference sequence). This CDR3 comprises 12 residues.

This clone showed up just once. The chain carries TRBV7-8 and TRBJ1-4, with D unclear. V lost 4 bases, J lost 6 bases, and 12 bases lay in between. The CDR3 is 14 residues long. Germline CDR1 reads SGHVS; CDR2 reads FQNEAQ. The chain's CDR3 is CASSSRQEHEKLFF. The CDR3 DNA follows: TGTGCCAGCAGCTCAAGGCAGGAGCATGAAAAACTGTTTTTT.

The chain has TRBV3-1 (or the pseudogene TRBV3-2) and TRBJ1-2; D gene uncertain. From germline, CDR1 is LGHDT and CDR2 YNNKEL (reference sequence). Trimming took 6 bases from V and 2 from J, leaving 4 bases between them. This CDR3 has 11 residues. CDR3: CASSRNYGYTF. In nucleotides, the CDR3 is TGTGCCAGCAGTAGGAACTATGGCTACACCTTC.

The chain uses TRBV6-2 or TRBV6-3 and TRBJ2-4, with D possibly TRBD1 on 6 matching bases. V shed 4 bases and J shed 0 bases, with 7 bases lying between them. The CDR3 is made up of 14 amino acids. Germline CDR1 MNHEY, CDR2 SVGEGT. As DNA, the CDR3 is TGTGCCAGCAGTTGGGGGCTAGCCAAAAACATTCAGTACTTC. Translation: CASSWGLAKNIQYF.

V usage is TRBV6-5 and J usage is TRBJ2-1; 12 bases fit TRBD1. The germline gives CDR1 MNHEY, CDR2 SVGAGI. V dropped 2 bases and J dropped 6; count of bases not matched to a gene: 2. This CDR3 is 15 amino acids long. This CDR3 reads CASSYLGQGANEQFF. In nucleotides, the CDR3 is TGTGCCAGCAGTTACCTGGGACAGGGGGCCAATGAGCAGTTCTTC.

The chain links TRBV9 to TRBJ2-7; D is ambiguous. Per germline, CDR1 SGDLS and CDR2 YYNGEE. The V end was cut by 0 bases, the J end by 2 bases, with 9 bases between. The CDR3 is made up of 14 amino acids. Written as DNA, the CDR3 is TGTGCCAGCAGCGTAGCTATTACCCCCTACGAGCAGTACTTC. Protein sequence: CASSVAITPYEQYF.